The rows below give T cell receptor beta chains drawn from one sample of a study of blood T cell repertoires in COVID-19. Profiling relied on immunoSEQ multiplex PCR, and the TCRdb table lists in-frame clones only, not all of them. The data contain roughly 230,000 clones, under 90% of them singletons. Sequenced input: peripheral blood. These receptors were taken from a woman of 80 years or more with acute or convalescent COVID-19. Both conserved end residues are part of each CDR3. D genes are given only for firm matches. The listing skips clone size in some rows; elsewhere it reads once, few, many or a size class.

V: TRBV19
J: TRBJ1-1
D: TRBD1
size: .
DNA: TGTGCCAGCCCCGGCCCCGGACAGGGGCTTATCACTGAAGCTTTCTTT
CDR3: CASPGPGQGLITEAFF

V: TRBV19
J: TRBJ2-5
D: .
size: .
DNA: TGTGCCAGTAGTACCGGACGGGAGTCGACCCAGTACTTC
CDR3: CASSTGRESTQYF

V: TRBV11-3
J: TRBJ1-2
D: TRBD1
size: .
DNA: TGTGCCAGCAGCTTACAGGGGGCGAACTATGGCTACACCTTC
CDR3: CASSLQGANYGYTF

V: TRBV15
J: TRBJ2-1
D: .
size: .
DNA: TGTGCCACCAGCAGAGAAAGTCAATCCCGGGGTGAGCAGTTCTTC
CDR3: CATSRESQSRGEQFF

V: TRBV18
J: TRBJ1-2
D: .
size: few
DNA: TGTGCCAGCTCACCCGACAGGAACTATGGCTACACCTTC
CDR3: CASSPDRNYGYTF

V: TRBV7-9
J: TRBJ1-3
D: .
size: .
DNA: TGTGCCAGCAGCCCTACCAACTCTGGAAACACCATATATTTT
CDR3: CASSPTNSGNTIYF

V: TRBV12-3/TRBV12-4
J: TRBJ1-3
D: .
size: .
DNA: TGTGCCAGCAGTTTCTCCTTCCCCATATATTTT
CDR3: CASSFSFPIYF

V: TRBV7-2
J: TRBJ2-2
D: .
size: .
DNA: TGTGCCAGCAGCACATCCGGCGGGGTCACCGGGGAGCTGTTTTTT
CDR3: CASSTSGGVTGELFF

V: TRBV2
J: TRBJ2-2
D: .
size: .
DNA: TGTGCCAGCAGCTTTCAGGGTACCGGGGAGCTGTTTTTT
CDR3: CASSFQGTGELFF

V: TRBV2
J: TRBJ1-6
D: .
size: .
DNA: TGTGCCAGCAGTGCAGGGTCCGGTTCACCCCTCCACTTT
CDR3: CASSAGSGSPLHF

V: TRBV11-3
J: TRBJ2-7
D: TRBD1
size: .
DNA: TGTGCCAGCAGCTTAGATTGGGGCGTGGAGACAGGGGGCTACGAGCAGTACTTC
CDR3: CASSLDWGVETGGYEQYF

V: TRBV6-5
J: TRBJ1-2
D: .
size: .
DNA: TGTGCCAGCAGGTCCAGGGGTTCTCGGATGGGGGGCTACACCTTC
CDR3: CASRSRGSRMGGYTF

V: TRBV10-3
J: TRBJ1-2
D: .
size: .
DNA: TGTGCCATCAGTGAGTCGGGGCTGGGCTACACCTTC
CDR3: CAISESGLGYTF

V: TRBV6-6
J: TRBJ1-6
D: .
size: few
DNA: TGTGCCAGCACACAGTATAATTCACCCCTCCACTTT
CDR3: CASTQYNSPLHF

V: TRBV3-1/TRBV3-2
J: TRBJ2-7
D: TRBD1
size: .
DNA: TGTGCCAGCAGGGTCGGGACAGCCCCCAGGGCCGAGCAGTACTTC
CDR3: CASRVGTAPRAEQYF

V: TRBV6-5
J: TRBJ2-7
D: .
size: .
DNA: TGTGCCAGCATACTAGACAACAGCGGCTACGAGCAGTACTTC
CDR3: CASILDNSGYEQYF

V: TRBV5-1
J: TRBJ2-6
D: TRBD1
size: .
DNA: TGCGCCAGCAGGCGGGACAGGGTACGTGGGGCCAACGTCCTGACTTTC
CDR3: CASRRDRVRGANVLTF

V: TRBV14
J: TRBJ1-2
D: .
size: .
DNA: TGTGCCAGCAGCCCACTAAATGGCTACACCTTC
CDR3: CASSPLNGYTF

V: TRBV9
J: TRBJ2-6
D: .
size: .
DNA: TGTGCCAGCAGCCCACAGCAATCTGGGGCCAACGTCCTGACTTTC
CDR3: CASSPQQSGANVLTF

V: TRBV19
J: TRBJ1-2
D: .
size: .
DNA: TGTGCCAGTACCAGGGACATTGACTATGGCTACACCTTC
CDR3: CASTRDIDYGYTF

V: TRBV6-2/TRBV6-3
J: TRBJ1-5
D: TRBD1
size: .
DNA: TGTGCCAGCAGCCCTCTAGGGGACAGAAGTCGGGGCAATCAGCCCCAGCATTTT
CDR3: CASSPLGDRSRGNQPQHF

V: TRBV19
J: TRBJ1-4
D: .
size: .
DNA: TGTGCCAGTAGTGAGAGTTGGAATGAAAAACTGTTTTTT
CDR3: CASSESWNEKLFF

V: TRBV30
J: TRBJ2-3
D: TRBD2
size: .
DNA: TGTGCCGTTGGGAGGACTAGCGGGGCAGGTTCCACAGATACGCAGTATTTT
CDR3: CAVGRTSGAGSTDTQYF

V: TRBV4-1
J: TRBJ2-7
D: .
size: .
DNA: TGCGCCAGCAGCCAATCTGGACACCGGTCCGGCGAGCAGTACTTC
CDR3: CASSQSGHRSGEQYF

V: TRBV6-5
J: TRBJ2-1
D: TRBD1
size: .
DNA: TGTGCCAGCAGTTTGGACAGGGGGGGGTACAATGAGCAGTTCTTC
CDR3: CASSLDRGGYNEQFF

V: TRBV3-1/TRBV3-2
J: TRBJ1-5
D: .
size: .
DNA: TGTGCCAGCAGCCAAGATTTGGTGCAGAATCAGCCCCAGCATTTT
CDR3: CASSQDLVQNQPQHF

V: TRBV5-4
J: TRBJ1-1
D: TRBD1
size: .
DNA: TGTGCCAGCAGCTTGAGCAGGGGGCGATTAGTCCCTGAAGCTTTCTTT
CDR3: CASSLSRGRLVPEAFF